The 27 T cell receptor beta chains below come from one sample, sequenced in a study of cytomegalovirus exposure and HLA in healthy donors. The repertoire was sequenced with immunoSEQ multiplex PCR; TCRdb's copy has only in-frame clones and lacks some. This repertoire shows about 56,000 clones, around 93% found once; its top ten account for around 1.7%. The sequenced sample was PBMCs. These receptors came from a woman younger than 35 in good health and CMV-seropositive.

The chain is built from TRBV5-5 and TRBJ1-2; 8 bases match TRBD1. Germline CDR1 SGHKS, CDR2 YYEKEE (reference sequence). The CDR3 is 14 residues long. V dropped 5 bases and J dropped 3; count of bases not matched to a gene: 6. The CDR3 region is CASSSTTGDYGYTF. The CDR3 DNA reads TGTGCCAGCAGTTCCACGACAGGGGACTATGGCTACACCTTC.

The V gene is TRBV19, the J gene TRBJ2-3; TRBD2 matches at 9 bases. The V gene's germline CDR1 is LNHDA and CDR2 SQIVND (reference sequence). There are 13 residues in the CDR3. V was clipped by 5 bases and J by 4 bases; unmatched bases: 1. CDR3 DNA: TGTGCCAGTAGTTGGACTAGCGCAGATACGCAGTATTTT. This sequence encodes CASSWTSADTQYF.

This clone has only one observation. The V and J genes are TRBV7-8 and TRBJ2-1; a weak D match, TRBD1 (6 bases). V was trimmed by 4 bases and J by 4 bases, leaving 8 bases between them. Per the germline V gene, CDR1 is SGHVS and CDR2 is FQNEAQ. This CDR3 has 13 amino acids. CDR3 nucleotides: TGTGCCAGCAGCTCGACAGGTTACAATGAGCAGTTCTTC. As protein: CASSSTGYNEQFF.

V gene TRBV4-3 combines with J gene TRBJ2-7; a weak D match, TRBD2 (7 bases). CDR3 length: 16 residues. Germline-derived CDR1 and CDR2 are LGHNA and YSLEER. V dropped 1 base and J dropped 3 bases, with 16 bases sitting between them. CDR3 amino acids: CASSQGLWGGRYEQYF. CDR3 coding DNA: TGCGCCAGCAGCCAAGGGTTGTGGGGGGGCCGCTACGAGCAGTACTTC.

The rearrangement links TRBV5-5 to TRBJ1-1, with TRBD1 identical over 9 bases. Germline CDR1 is SGHKS and CDR2 is YYEKEE (reference sequence). There are 15 residues in the CDR3. The V segment lost 3 bases and the J segment 4 bases; nucleotides outside the gene matches: 7. This chain's CDR3 is CASSSEWDRATEAFF. DNA for the CDR3: TGTGCCAGCAGCTCAGAGTGGGACAGGGCCACTGAAGCTTTCTTT.

The J gene is TRBJ1-6, the V gene TRBV5-1; D is unclear. The V end lost 6 bases, the J end lost 9 bases, and 19 bases lay between the germline ends. The V gene's germline CDR1 is SGHRS and CDR2 YFSETQ. The CDR3 consists of 15 residues. The CDR3 nucleotides read TGCGCCAGCACTAGAGGCGATCGGGTCGGTTCACCCCTCCACTTT. Protein product: CASTRGDRVGSPLHF.

The V call is TRBV5-8, the J call TRBJ2-3; TRBD1 might be the D (5 bases). Germline loops: CDR1 SGHTS, CDR2 YDEGEE. The CDR3 extends over 15 amino acids. V was cut by 1 base and J by 0 bases, with 9 bases left in between. CDR3: CASSLWGGSTDTQYF. In DNA form, the CDR3 reads TGTGCCAGCAGCTTGTGGGGCGGTAGCACAGATACGCAGTATTTT.

The J gene is TRBJ2-3, the V gene TRBV28; D is possibly TRBD1 (8 bases). The V end was cut by 9 bases, the J end by 3 bases, with 19 bases between. The germline V gene has CDR1 MDHEN and CDR2 SYDVKM. The CDR3 is 15 residues long. In DNA, the CDR3 is TGTGCCAGTACCTCTCGGGGGGACAGGACAGATACGCAGTATTTT. Protein: CASTSRGDRTDTQYF.

J is TRBJ1-6 and V is TRBV28; D gene unclear. V was clipped by 8 bases and J by 1 base, with 15 bases between them. The CDR3 has 16 residues. CDR1 MDHEN and CDR2 SYDVKM come from the germline V gene. DNA for the CDR3: TGTGCCAGCGATTCGGAGGCCGGGTCCTATAATTCACCCCTCCACTTT. Translation gives CASDSEAGSYNSPLHF.

The chain uses TRBV6-5 and TRBJ1-6; a weak D match, TRBD1 (5 bases). There are 16 residues in the CDR3. V was cut by 0 bases and J by 8 bases, with 14 bases left in between. Germline V gives CDR1 MNHEY, CDR2 SVGAGI. The CDR3 nucleotides are TGTGCCAGCAGTTACTCGGTGGTTCAGGGTGATTCACCCCTCCACTTT. It is translated as CASSYSVVQGDSPLHF.

This clone has a single count. J is TRBJ2-7 and V is TRBV27; 7 nucleotides match TRBD1. The CDR3 sequence is 22 residues long. The germline V gene has CDR1 MNHEY and CDR2 SMNVEV (reference sequence). With 4 bases clipped from V and 7 bases from J, the junction kept 34 bases outside the gene matches. CDR3 bases: TGTGCCAGCAGTTCGGATCGGACAGGCCGGAAAGGCCAGTCCAATGGGGTGTTAGAGCAGTACTTC. It codes for CASSSDRTGRKGQSNGVLEQYF.

This clone was recorded only once. CDR3: CASKGQGKTGELFF. In nucleotides, the CDR3 is TGTGCCAGCAAGGGGCAGGGTAAAACCGGGGAGCTGTTTTTT. This chain links TRBV28 with TRBJ2-2; possible D gene TRBD1, 5 bases. Trimming took 7 bases from V and 5 from J, leaving 14 bases between them. The germline CDR1 and CDR2 sequences are MDHEN and SYDVKM. The CDR3 runs 14 residues.

The rearrangement links TRBV7-9 to TRBJ2-7; D call uncertain. CDR3 length: 13 residues. Germline CDR1 and CDR2: SEHNR and FQNEAQ (reference sequence). V was trimmed by 5 bases and J by 0 bases, leaving 8 bases between them. CDR3 sequence: CASSATVSYEQYF. CDR3 coding DNA: TGTGCCAGCAGCGCGACTGTCTCCTACGAGCAGTACTTC.

This chain connects TRBV5-6 to TRBJ1-2, with D possibly being TRBD1 (6 bases). The CDR3 contains 13 residues. Per the germline V gene, CDR1 is SGHDT and CDR2 is YYEEEE. V was trimmed by 4 bases and J by 4 bases, leaving 11 bases between them. CDR3 coding DNA: TGTGCCAGCAGCCTACAGGGAACCTATGGCTACACCTTC. This codes for CASSLQGTYGYTF. Together with reference TRBV5-6 and TRBJ1-2, the CDR3 gives the full variable domain: DAGVTQSPTHLIKTRGQQVTLRCSPKSGHDTVSWYQQALGQGPQFIFQYYEEEERQRGNFPDRFSGHQFPNYSSELNVNALLLGDSALYLCASSLQGTYGYTFGSGTRLTVV.

The rearrangement uses TRBV5-1 and TRBJ2-5, with a tentative D call TRBD1 (5 bases). The germline gives CDR1 SGHRS, CDR2 YFSETQ. The CDR3 covers 14 residues. V lost 4 bases to trimming and J lost 4 bases, with 14 bases between them. The CDR3 sequence: CASSLAGLGETQYF. CDR3 nucleotides: TGCGCCAGCAGCCTGGCAGGGTTGGGAGAGACCCAGTACTTC.

The gene calls are TRBV2 and TRBJ2-5; D not resolved. V was shortened by 0 bases and J by 9 bases, with 11 bases between the two germline ends. This CDR3 comprises 13 residues. CDR1 and CDR2 from the germline V gene are SNHLY and FYNNEI. The CDR3 region has the DNA TGTGCCAGCAGTGAAGCGCTTCGGTCGGCCCAGTACTTC. Translated: CASSEALRSAQYF.

The chain combines TRBV30 with TRBJ2-7; TRBD1 matches 7 bases. CDR1 is GTSNPN and CDR2 is SVGIG in the germline V gene (reference sequence). This CDR3 is 13 amino acids long. V gave up 0 bases and J gave up 12 bases; unmatched junction bases: 11. CDR3 bases: TGTGCCTGGAGTGTACGGTTTGAGACAGGGAGGTACTTC. It encodes CAWSVRFETGRYF.

The chain carries TRBV9 and TRBJ2-5; 9 bases map to TRBD2. The CDR3 contains 16 residues. V trimming: 3 bases; J trimming: 4 bases; junction bases outside the gene matches: 10. CDR1 is SGDLS, CDR2 YYNGEE, per germline. The CDR3 here is CASSATRAGGRETQYF. For the CDR3, the DNA is TGTGCCAGCAGCGCCACAAGAGCGGGGGGTCGAGAGACCCAGTACTTC. Together with reference TRBV9 and TRBJ2-5, the CDR3 gives the full variable domain: DSGVTQTPKHLITATGQRVTLRCSPRSGDLSVYWYQQSLDQGLQFLIQYYNGEERAKGNILERFSAQQFPDLHSELNLSSLELGDSALYFCASSATRAGGRETQYFGPGTRLLVL.

V usage is TRBV5-1 and J usage is TRBJ2-2, with no clear D. The CDR3 sequence is 14 residues long. V lost 7 bases and J lost 2, with 12 bases in between. The germline CDR1 and CDR2 sequences are SGHRS and YFSETQ. DNA of the CDR3: TGCGCCAGCCAATCCGGTAGTAACACCGGGGAGCTGTTTTTT. Its protein is CASQSGSNTGELFF.

The rearrangement joins TRBV18 to TRBJ2-5; possible D gene TRBD2, 6 bases. Trimming removed 2 bases at V and 6 bases at J, with 16 bases between. Germline CDR1 and CDR2: KGHSH and LQKENI. The CDR3 covers 15 residues. The DNA of the CDR3 is TGTGCCAGCTCACCATATCGCGGGGACGCGCAGACCCAGTACTTC. Translating it yields CASSPYRGDAQTQYF.

This rearrangement joins TRBV27 to TRBJ2-7, with 13 bases that match TRBD2. Germline CDR1 and CDR2: MNHEY and SMNVEV (reference sequence). The J segment lost 4 bases and the V segment lost 8 bases, leaving 8 bases of the junction unmatched. The CDR3 sequence is 15 residues long. The CDR3 nucleotides read TGTGCCAGCGTCCCACTAGCGGGGGGGCGGTACGAGCAGTACTTC. The encoded protein is CASVPLAGGRYEQYF.

In this sample, this clone turned up once. This chain links TRBV7-9 with TRBJ2-3; 8 positions agree with TRBD2. Germline trimming cut 5 bases from V and 5 bases from J; bases unmatched to any gene: 9. In germline, CDR1 is SEHNR, CDR2 FQNEAQ (reference sequence). The CDR3 loop spans 15 amino acids. This CDR3 is CASSPLGSGGDTQYF. In nucleotides, the CDR3 is TGTGCCAGCAGCCCCCTGGGGAGCGGGGGAGATACGCAGTATTTT. Using reference TRBV7-9 and TRBJ2-3 for the parts outside the CDR3, the full variable domain is DTGVSQNPRHKITKRGQNVTFRCDPISEHNRLYWYRQTLGQGPEFLTYFQNEAQLEKSRLLSDRFSAERPKGSFSTLEIQRTEQGDSAMYLCASSPLGSGGDTQYFGPGTRLTVL.

The chain uses TRBV2 and TRBJ1-4, with TRBD1 matching over 8 bases. The CDR3 spans 14 residues. V lost 7 bases and J lost 8; bases outside the gene matches: 9. In germline, CDR1 is SNHLY, CDR2 FYNNEI. The DNA of the CDR3 is TGTGCCAGCATAGGACGGACAGGGAAGGAAAAACTGTTTTTT. Its translation is CASIGRTGKEKLFF.

The J gene is TRBJ2-3, the V gene TRBV6-1, with D perhaps matching TRBD2 (5 bases). This CDR3 region has 12 residues. Germline-derived CDR1 and CDR2 are MNHNS and SASEGT. V was pared by 2 bases and J by 6 bases, with 6 bases between. Here the CDR3 reads CASSELADTQYF. CDR3 DNA: TGTGCCAGCAGTGAATTAGCGGATACGCAGTATTTT.

The genes are TRBV9 and TRBJ2-7, with D possibly being TRBD1 (6 bases). CDR3 length equals 12 residues. The V end was cut by 0 bases, the J end by 7 bases, with 8 bases between. Germline V gene data show CDR1 as SGDLS and CDR2 as YYNGEE. For the CDR3, the DNA is TGTGCCAGCAGCGTAGAAGGGGGTGAGCAGTACTTC. It translates to CASSVEGGEQYF.

The chain couples TRBV7-8 to TRBJ2-1; perhaps TRBD2 as D (6 bases). Trimming left V 5 bases short and J 2 bases short, with 16 bases between. Germline CDR1 SGHVS, CDR2 FQNEAQ. The CDR3 extends over 16 amino acids. The CDR3 DNA sequence: TGTGCCAGCAGCGACTGGGACTTCCCGACCTACAATGAGCAGTTCTTC. It codes for CASSDWDFPTYNEQFF.

This chain links TRBV10-3 with TRBJ2-1; 8 positions match TRBD2. The V gene end was trimmed by 6 bases and the J gene end by 7 bases; junction bases not matched to a gene: 5. The CDR3 consists of 13 residues. Germline CDR1 reads ENHRY; CDR2 reads SYGVKD. CDR3 bases: TGTGCCATCAGGGAGGTAGCGGGGAATGAGCAGTTCTTC. The encoded protein is CAIREVAGNEQFF.